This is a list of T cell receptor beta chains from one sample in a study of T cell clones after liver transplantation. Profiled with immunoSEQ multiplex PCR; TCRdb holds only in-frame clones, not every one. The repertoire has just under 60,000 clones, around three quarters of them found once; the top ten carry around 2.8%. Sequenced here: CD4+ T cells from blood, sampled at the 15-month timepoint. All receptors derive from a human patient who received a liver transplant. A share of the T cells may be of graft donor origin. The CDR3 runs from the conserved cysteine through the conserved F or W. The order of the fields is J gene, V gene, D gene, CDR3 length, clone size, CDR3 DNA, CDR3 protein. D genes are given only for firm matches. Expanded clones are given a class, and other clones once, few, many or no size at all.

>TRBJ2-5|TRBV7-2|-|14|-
TGTGCCAGCAGCCCTCCGGGAGTCTGGGAGACCCAGTACTTC
CASSPPGVWETQYF
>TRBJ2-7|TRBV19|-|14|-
TGTGCCAGTAGTATGGAGGGGCCAGGCTACGAGCAGTACTTC
CASSMEGPGYEQYF
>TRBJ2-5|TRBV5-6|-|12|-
TGTGCCAGCAGCGGCATGGAAGAGACCCAGTACTTC
CASSGMEETQYF
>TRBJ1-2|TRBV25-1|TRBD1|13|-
TGTGCCAGCAGTCGACAGGGCGACTATGGCTACACCTTC
CASSRQGDYGYTF
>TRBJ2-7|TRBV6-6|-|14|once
TGTGCCAGCGGACAGGGCAGGGGAGGGGGGGAGCAGTACTTC
CASGQGRGGGEQYF
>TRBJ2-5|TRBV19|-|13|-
TGTGCCAGTAGTCAGACAGTGGAGGAGACCCAGTACTTC
CASSQTVEETQYF
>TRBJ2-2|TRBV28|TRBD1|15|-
TGTGCCAGCAGGTGGGACAGGGATGGTACGGGGGAGCTGTTTTTT
CASRWDRDGTGELFF
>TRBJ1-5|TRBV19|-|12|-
TGTGCCAGTAGTATGACCAATCAGCCCCAGCATTTT
CASSMTNQPQHF
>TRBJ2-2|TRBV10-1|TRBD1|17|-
TGCGCCAGCAGTGAGTCAGAGGGACAGGGGTCCCCCGGGGAGCTGTTTTTT
CASSESEGQGSPGELFF
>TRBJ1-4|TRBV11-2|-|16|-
TGTGCCAGCAGCTCATGGGTCGGGACATCTAATGAAAAACTGTTTTTT
CASSSWVGTSNEKLFF
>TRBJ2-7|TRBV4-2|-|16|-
TGTGCCAGCAGCCAAGCAGGACTTTCAAGCTCCTACGAGCAGTACTTC
CASSQAGLSSSYEQYF
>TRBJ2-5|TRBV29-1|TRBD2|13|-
TGCAGCGTTGGGGGGGGGACGGTAGAGACCCAGTACTTC
CSVGGGTVETQYF
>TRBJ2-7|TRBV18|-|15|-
TGTGCCAGCTCACCACGAGGGGTGGAATCCTACGAGCAGTACTTC
CASSPRGVESYEQYF
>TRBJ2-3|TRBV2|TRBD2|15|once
TGTGCCAGCAGTGACGGACTAGCGGGTACAGATACGCAGTATTTT
CASSDGLAGTDTQYF
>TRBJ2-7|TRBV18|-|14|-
TGTGCCAGCTCACCACCGGCTAGCGCCCACGAGCAGTACTTC
CASSPPASAHEQYF
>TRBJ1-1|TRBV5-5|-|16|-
TGTGCCAGCAGCCCAGGGGTCGACAGGAGGGGCACTGAAGCTTTCTTT
CASSPGVDRRGTEAFF
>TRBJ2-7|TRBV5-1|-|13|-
TGCGCCAGCAGCTTGGGGGCGGGCTACGAGCAGTACTTC
CASSLGAGYEQYF
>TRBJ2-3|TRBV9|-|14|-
TGTGCCAGCAGCGTAGCCGGAGCCACAGATACGCAGTATTTT
CASSVAGATDTQYF
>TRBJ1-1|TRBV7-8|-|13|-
TGTGCCAGCAAGGGGACGGAGAACACTGAAGCTTTCTTT
CASKGTENTEAFF
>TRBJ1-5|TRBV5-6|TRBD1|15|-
TGTGCCAGCAGCTTCTCGCCGGGACAGAATCAGCCCCAGCATTTT
CASSFSPGQNQPQHF
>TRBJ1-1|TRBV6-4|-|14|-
TGTGCCAGCAGGAGGGGACACGGGAACACTGAAGCTTTCTTT
CASRRGHGNTEAFF
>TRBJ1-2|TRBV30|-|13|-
TGTGCCTGGAGTCGAACCACCGACTATGGCTACACCTTC
CAWSRTTDYGYTF
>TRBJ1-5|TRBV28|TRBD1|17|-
TGTGCCAGCAGTTCCGACAGGGGGCAAAAAGGCAATCAGCCCCAGCATTTT
CASSSDRGQKGNQPQHF
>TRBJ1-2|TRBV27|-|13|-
TGTGCCAGCAGTCCGGGATCTAACTATGGCTACACCTTC
CASSPGSNYGYTF
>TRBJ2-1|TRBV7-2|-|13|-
TGTGCCAGCAGCAATCGAACGGTATATGAGCAGTTCTTC
CASSNRTVYEQFF
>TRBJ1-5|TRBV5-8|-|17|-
TGTGCCAGCAGCGCCGGAGGGGGGCCTGTCAACAATCAGCCCCAGCATTTT
CASSAGGGPVNNQPQHF
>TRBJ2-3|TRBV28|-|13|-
TGTGCCAGCAGGAAAACTAGCACAGATACGCAGTATTTT
CASRKTSTDTQYF
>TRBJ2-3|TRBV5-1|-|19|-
TGCGCCAGCAGCCCAGGGGTGTTTAGGGGATTATCTGGCACAGATACGCAGTATTTT
CASSPGVFRGLSGTDTQYF
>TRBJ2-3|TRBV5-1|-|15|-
TGCGCCAGCAGCCTAGGGGCAGGGGGCACAGATACGCAGTATTTT
CASSLGAGGTDTQYF
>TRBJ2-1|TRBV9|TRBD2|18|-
TGTGCCAGCAGCGTAGCGGGGGAAAGCGGGAGCGGGGACAATGAGCAGTTCTTC
CASSVAGESGSGDNEQFF
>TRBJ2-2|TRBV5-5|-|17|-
TGTGCCAGCAGCTTACCCGGGCCTCAACGAAACACCGGGGAGCTGTTTTTT
CASSLPGPQRNTGELFF
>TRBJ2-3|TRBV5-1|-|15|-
TGCGCCAGCAGCTTGGATGGCGGCACCACAGATACGCAGTATTTT
CASSLDGGTTDTQYF
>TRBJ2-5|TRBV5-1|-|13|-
TGCGCCAGCAGCTTTAACGGGCAAGAGACCCAGTACTTC
CASSFNGQETQYF
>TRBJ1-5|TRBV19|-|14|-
TGTGCCAGTAGTACGATACTTAGCAATCAGCCCCAGCATTTT
CASSTILSNQPQHF
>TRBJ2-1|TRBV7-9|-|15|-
TGTGCCAGCAGCTCGGGACTCCACAGAGAGGATGAGCAGTTCTTC
CASSSGLHREDEQFF
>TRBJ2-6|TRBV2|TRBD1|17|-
TGTGCCAGCTCCCGGGACAGGGGCCTCTCTGGGGCCAACGTCCTGACTTTC
CASSRDRGLSGANVLTF
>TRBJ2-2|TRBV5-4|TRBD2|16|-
TGTGCCAGCAGGGGTACTAGCGGGAGAGGAACCGGGGAGCTGTTTTTT
CASRGTSGRGTGELFF
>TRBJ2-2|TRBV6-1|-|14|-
TGTGCCAGCATCCGGGACGGGAACACCGGGGAGCTGTTTTTT
CASIRDGNTGELFF
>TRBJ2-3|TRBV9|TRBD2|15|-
TGTGCCAGCAGCGCGGGACTAGCGGGCACAGATACGCAGTATTTT
CASSAGLAGTDTQYF
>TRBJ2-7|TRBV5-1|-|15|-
TGCGCCAGCAGCTTGGCCGCAGGGGTGCAATACGAGCAGTACTTC
CASSLAAGVQYEQYF
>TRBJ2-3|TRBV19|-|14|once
TGTGCCAGTAGTATAGGATCACACGGGGATACGCAGTATTTT
CASSIGSHGDTQYF
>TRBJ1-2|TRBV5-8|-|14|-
TGTGCCAGCAGCCCCCGCTCCGACGGGGATGGCTACACCTTC
CASSPRSDGDGYTF
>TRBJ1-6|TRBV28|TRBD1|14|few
TGTGCCAGCAGTTTTGACAGGGAGAATTCACCCCTCCACTTT
CASSFDRENSPLHF
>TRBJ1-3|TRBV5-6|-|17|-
TGTGCCAGCAGCTTGGGGGTCGTCGGGATGTCTGGAAACACCATATATTTT
CASSLGVVGMSGNTIYF
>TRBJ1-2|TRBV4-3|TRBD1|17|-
TGCGCCAGCAGCCAAGACTACCAGGGGGTATCGACTGGTGGCTACACCTTC
CASSQDYQGVSTGGYTF
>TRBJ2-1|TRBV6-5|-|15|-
TGTGCCAGCAGTCAGGAACCCCTCGCCTACAATGAGCAGTTCTTC
CASSQEPLAYNEQFF
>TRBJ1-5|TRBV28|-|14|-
TGTGCCAGCAGCTTAGGGCTAGCTGGCCAGCCCCAGCATTTT
CASSLGLAGQPQHF
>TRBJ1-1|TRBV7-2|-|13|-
TGTGCCAGCAGCCTCCAAGAGAACACTGAAGCTTTCTTT
CASSLQENTEAFF
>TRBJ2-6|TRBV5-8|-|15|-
TGTGCCAGCAGCTTGGTCCTCTCTGGGGCCAACGTCCTGACTTTC
CASSLVLSGANVLTF
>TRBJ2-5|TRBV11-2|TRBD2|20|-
TGTGCCAGCAGCTTAGACCTAGCGGGGTCAAAGAACCCGTTGGGGGAGACCCAGTACTTC
CASSLDLAGSKNPLGETQYF
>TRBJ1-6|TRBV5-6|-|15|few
TGTGCCAGCAGCTTCGGACAGAGCAGAGATTCACCCCTCCACTTT
CASSFGQSRDSPLHF
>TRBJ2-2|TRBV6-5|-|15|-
TGTGCCAGCAGGCCGGGGCCCGTCAACACCGGGGAGCTGTTTTTT
CASRPGPVNTGELFF
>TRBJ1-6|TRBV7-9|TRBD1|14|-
TGTGCCAGCAGCCTCGACAGGGGTGATTCACCCCTCCACTTT
CASSLDRGDSPLHF
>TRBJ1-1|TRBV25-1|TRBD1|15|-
TGTGCCAGCAGCCCCCTCGGACAGGGAAACACTGAAGCTTTCTTT
CASSPLGQGNTEAFF
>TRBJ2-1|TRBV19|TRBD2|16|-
TGTGCCAGTAGTATAAGAGGACTAGCGGGAGGGCGAGAGCAGTTCTTC
CASSIRGLAGGREQFF
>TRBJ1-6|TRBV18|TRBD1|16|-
TGTGCCAGCTCACGTACAGGGGGAGGAGGTAATTCACCCCTCCACTTT
CASSRTGGGGNSPLHF
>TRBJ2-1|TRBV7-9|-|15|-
TGTGCCAGCACCCCAATGGCAGGGACCTACAATGAGCAGTTCTTC
CASTPMAGTYNEQFF
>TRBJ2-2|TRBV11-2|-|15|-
TGTGCCAGCAGTCAAACAGGGTTGGCCACCGGGGAGCTGTTTTTT
CASSQTGLATGELFF
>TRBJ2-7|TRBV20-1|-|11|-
TGCAGTGCTGCCCAGGGAGACGAGCAGTACTTC
CSAAQGDEQYF